These 32 T cell receptor beta chains were sequenced from one sample in a study of OX40 agonist ivuxolimab in advanced cancers. Measured with immunoSEQ multiplex PCR; TCRdb has only the in-frame clones, and not every one. The data hold 30,000 to 45,000 clones, with around four fifths observed a single time. Sequencing was performed on CD4+ or CD8+ T cells sorted from blood, taken in a trial of the OX40 agonist ivuxolimab. These receptors were obtained from an adult with an advanced solid tumor such as melanoma, head and neck, liver or kidney cancer.

CDR3 DNA sequence: TGTGCCAGCAGTGAGGAGGGCGAGCAGTACTTC. Its protein product is CASSEEGEQYF. V gene TRBV2 combines with J gene TRBJ2-7, with TRBD2 as a possible D gene (6 bases). V was pared by 3 bases and J by 6 bases, with 6 bases between. This CDR3 is built from 11 residues. Germline V lookup: CDR1 SNHLY, CDR2 FYNNEI.

This chain connects TRBV28 to TRBJ2-5; D is perhaps TRBD1 or TRBD2 (5 bases each). Germline CDR1 and CDR2: MDHEN and SYDVKM. V shed 5 bases and J shed 4 bases, with 14 bases lying between them. This CDR3 has 14 residues. CDR3 DNA sequence: TGTGCCAGCAGTCAAATGAGGGGTACAGAGACCCAGTACTTC. It is translated as CASSQMRGTETQYF. The variable domain in full, completed from reference TRBV28 and TRBJ2-5, reads DVKVTQSSRYLVKRTGEKVFLECVQDMDHENMFWYRQDPGLGLRLIYFSYDVKMKEKGDIPEGYSVSREKKERFSLILESASTNQTSMYLCASSQMRGTETQYFGPGTRLLVL.

The rearrangement joins TRBV6-4 to TRBJ2-1; D may be TRBD1 or TRBD2 (5 bases each). Germline CDR1 MRHNA, CDR2 SNTAGT. The germline V and J ends were trimmed by 8 bases and 7 bases, with 21 bases remaining between them. This CDR3 contains 15 residues. The CDR3 spells CASGVDLGTGNEQFF. Written as DNA, the CDR3 is TGTGCCAGCGGTGTAGACCTTGGGACGGGGAATGAGCAGTTCTTC.

V gene TRBV4-1 combines with J gene TRBJ2-7, with a weak D call TRBD2 (6 bases). The germline V gene has CDR1 MGHRA and CDR2 YSYEKL. V was pared by 3 bases and J by 7 bases, with 13 bases between. This CDR3 comprises 13 residues. The DNA for the CDR3 is TGCGCCAGCAGCCATGTGGGAGGTGGTGAGCAGTACTTC. Its translation is CASSHVGGGEQYF.

In this sample, this clone turned up once. This chain uses TRBV7-9 with TRBJ1-2; D remains ambiguous. Per germline, CDR1 SEHNR and CDR2 FQNEAQ (reference sequence). The CDR3 is made up of 16 amino acids. Between the trimmed V and J ends, which lost 5 bases and 8 bases, there was a span of 24 bases. CDR3 in DNA: TGTGCCAGCAGCCGCCCCGCAGGAGATGGAACTGGGGGCTACACCTTC. Residues: CASSRPAGDGTGGYTF.

The chain uses TRBV27 and TRBJ1-2, with a tentative D call TRBD1 (5 bases). Germline loops: CDR1 MNHEY, CDR2 SMNVEV (reference sequence). The CDR3 runs 14 residues. Trimming pared 5 bases from V and 8 bases from J, leaving 18 bases between. The CDR3 sequence: CASSLNPQGWGYTF. The CDR3 DNA is TGTGCCAGCAGTCTAAACCCCCAGGGTTGGGGCTACACCTTC.

The rearrangement joins TRBV10-1 to TRBJ2-6, with D possibly called TRBD1 or TRBD2 (5 bases each). The germline CDR1 and CDR2 sequences are WNHNN and SYGVQD (reference sequence). Trimming took off 8 bases at V and 4 bases at J, with 9 bases between the two ends. This CDR3 is 13 amino acids long. The CDR3 protein is CASSGPGANVLTF. CDR3 DNA sequence: TGCGCCAGCTCGGGGCCGGGGGCCAACGTCCTGACTTTC.

This clone has more than one count but fewer than ten. The chain links TRBV5-1 to TRBJ1-2; no clear D. CDR3 length equals 16 residues. Trimming took 0 bases from V and 2 from J, leaving 14 bases between them. CDR1 and CDR2 (germline): SGHRS, YFSETQ. The CDR3 sequence is CASSLGSRPNNYGYTF. CDR3 nucleotide sequence: TGCGCCAGCAGCTTGGGGAGCCGACCAAACAACTATGGCTACACCTTC.

There are a few counts of this clone. V gene TRBV6-1 combines with J gene TRBJ2-7; 12 bases are a match to TRBD1. The V segment lost 6 bases and the J segment 4 bases; nucleotides outside the gene matches: 7. This CDR3 spans 15 amino acids. The V gene's germline CDR1 is MNHNS and CDR2 SASEGT. The CDR3 DNA reads as TGTGCCAGCAGCGAGGGACAGGGGGCCTTTTACGAGCAGTACTTC. It specifies CASSEGQGAFYEQYF.

The V and J genes are TRBV6-1 and TRBJ2-7; 9 bases agree with TRBD1. After removal of 4 bases from V and 6 bases from J, the junction contained 4 bases not matched to a gene. CDR1 and CDR2 from the germline V gene are MNHNS and SASEGT. This CDR3 has 13 residues. Here the CDR3 DNA reads TGTGCCAGCAGTGTGACAGGGGGTGGCGAGCAGTACTTC. Protein: CASSVTGGGEQYF.

This sequence joins TRBV27 and TRBJ2-3, with TRBD2 matching over 8 bases. CDR1 MNHEY and CDR2 SMNVEV come from the germline V gene (reference sequence). This CDR3 has 19 amino acids. V was pared by 6 bases and J by 0 bases, with 17 bases of the junction left unmatched. Here the CDR3 DNA reads TGTGCCAGCAGGACGTCTAGGCGGGGGGCATCCAGTAGCACAGATACGCAGTATTTT. Translation: CASRTSRRGASSSTDTQYF.

CDR3 protein: CSVEESTGYTDTQYF. Here the CDR3 DNA reads TGCAGCGTTGAAGAATCGACAGGGTACACAGATACGCAGTATTTT. The chain is built from TRBV29-1 and TRBJ2-3; 7 nucleotides line up with TRBD1. Germline V gene data show CDR1 as SQVTM and CDR2 as ANQGSEA. The CDR3 covers 15 residues. The V segment lost 0 bases and the J segment 2 bases; nucleotides outside the gene matches: 5.

The chain links TRBV7-9 to TRBJ2-4; TRBD2 agrees at 7 bases. This CDR3 has 16 residues. The trim removed 5 bases at V and 1 base at J, leaving 8 bases unmatched. CDR1 SEHNR and CDR2 FQNEAQ come from the germline V gene (reference sequence). In DNA form, the CDR3 reads TGTGCCAGCAGCCCCCGGGAGGCGGGGGCCAAAAACATTCAGTACTTC. It translates to CASSPREAGAKNIQYF.

This chain connects TRBV18 to TRBJ2-1, with a tentative D call TRBD2 (5 bases). Between the trimmed V and J ends, which lost 4 bases and 1 base, there was a span of 14 bases. The CDR3 runs 16 residues. Germline-derived CDR1 and CDR2 are KGHSH and LQKENI. The CDR3 loop is CASSQTRELSYNEQFF. The CDR3, as DNA: TGTGCCAGCTCACAGACGAGGGAATTGTCCTACAATGAGCAGTTCTTC.

V usage is TRBV6-5 and J usage is TRBJ2-7; 9 nucleotides match TRBD1. This CDR3 is built from 16 residues. CDR1 is MNHEY and CDR2 is SVGAGI in the germline V gene. V lost 0 bases to trimming and J lost 6 bases; unmatched junction nucleotides: 9. CDR3 in DNA: TGTGCCAGCAGTTACTCCGGACAGGGGAGTAGGGGCGAGCAGTACTTC. It codes for CASSYSGQGSRGEQYF.

The chain carries TRBV7-9 and TRBJ2-3; D is perhaps TRBD1 or TRBD2 (5 bases each). V was shortened by 8 bases and J by 0 bases, with 18 bases between the two germline ends. Germline assignment: CDR1 SEHNR and CDR2 FQNEAQ (reference sequence). CDR3 length: 16 amino acids. The CDR3 region is CASPRLGTSSTDTQYF. CDR3 nucleotides: TGTGCCAGCCCCAGGTTAGGGACCTCTAGCACAGATACGCAGTATTTT.

This clone was seen a single time. The V call is TRBV4-1, the J call TRBJ2-5, with 8 bases lining up with TRBD2. The V and J ends lost 4 bases and 4 bases, in that order; junction bases with no gene match: 5. CDR3 length: 14 residues. The V gene's germline CDR1 is MGHRA and CDR2 YSYEKL. The chain's CDR3 is CASSRLAGGETQYF. The CDR3 DNA follows: TGCGCCAGCAGCCGGCTAGCGGGTGGAGAGACCCAGTACTTC.

The V and J genes are TRBV30 and TRBJ1-5; TRBD1 matches 9 bases. Germline CDR1 is GTSNPN and CDR2 is SVGIG (reference sequence). Trimming took 2 bases from V and 6 from J; bases not matched to a gene: 5. The CDR3 loop spans 14 amino acids. CDR3 in amino acids: CAWSKGQGSQPQHF. The CDR3 nucleotides are TGTGCCTGGAGTAAGGGACAGGGTAGTCAGCCCCAGCATTTT. The full variable domain, in which reference TRBV30 and TRBJ1-5 provide the parts outside the CDR3, is SQTIHQWPATLVQPVGSPLSLECTVEGTSNPNLYWYRQAAGRGLQLLFYSVGIGQISSEVPQNLSASRPQDRQFILSSKKLLLSDSGFYLCAWSKGQGSQPQHFGDGTRLSIL.

V usage is TRBV5-1 and J usage is TRBJ2-1; 9 bases are a match to TRBD2. Germline values: CDR1 SGHRS, CDR2 YFSETQ. J lost 0 bases, V lost 0 bases, and 4 bases had no gene match. The CDR3 totals 17 residues. CDR3 sequence reads: CASSLEASGVSYNEQFF. The CDR3 region has the DNA TGCGCCAGCAGCTTGGAGGCTAGCGGGGTCTCCTACAATGAGCAGTTCTTC.

This clone was found once. DNA of the CDR3: TGTGCCAGCAGCGGGGGGGCCTGGGATACGCAGTATTTT. It is translated as CASSGGAWDTQYF. The chain couples TRBV4-2 to TRBJ2-3; D is possibly TRBD2 (7 bases). The germline V gene has CDR1 LGHNA and CDR2 YNFKEQ. The CDR3 contains 13 residues. V shed 5 bases and J shed 6 bases, with 12 bases lying between them.

This sequence joins TRBV6-5 and TRBJ1-2, with D hard to call. Trimming took off 4 bases at V and 0 bases at J, with 6 bases between the two ends. The germline CDR1 and CDR2 sequences are MNHEY and SVGAGI. The CDR3 sequence is 13 residues long. The CDR3 spells CASSFETNYGYTF. Written as DNA, the CDR3 is TGTGCCAGCAGTTTCGAGACTAACTATGGCTACACCTTC.

The chain carries TRBV5-1 and TRBJ2-7; TRBD1 matches at 9 bases. The germline gives CDR1 SGHRS, CDR2 YFSETQ. V dropped 2 bases and J dropped 5; count of bases not matched to a gene: 17. There are 18 residues in the CDR3. CDR3 in amino acids: CASSFPGQGLIEGHEQYF. The CDR3 DNA sequence: TGCGCCAGCAGCTTCCCGGGACAGGGATTAATAGAAGGCCACGAGCAGTACTTC. The full variable domain, completed using reference TRBV5-1 and TRBJ2-7, is KAGVTQTPRYLIKTRGQQVTLSCSPISGHRSVSWYQQTPGQGLQFLFEYFSETQRNKGNFPGRFSGRQFSNSRSEMNVSTLELGDSALYLCASSFPGQGLIEGHEQYFGPGTRLTVT.

V is TRBV5-4 and J is TRBJ2-1; no clear D gene. V lost 3 bases and J lost 0, with 16 bases in between. This CDR3 has 17 residues. Germline assignment: CDR1 SGHNT and CDR2 YYREEE (reference sequence). The CDR3 sequence: CASSSSLTRSSYNEQFF. The CDR3 bases are TGTGCCAGCAGCTCTTCCCTGACACGGAGCTCCTACAATGAGCAGTTCTTC.

The rearrangement links TRBV5-1 to TRBJ2-3, with D unclear. The CDR3 length is 12 residues. Deletions cut 0 bases from V and 4 bases from J, with 3 bases between. Germline V gives CDR1 SGHRS, CDR2 YFSETQ. The CDR3 DNA reads as TGCGCCAGCAGCTTGGCCGCAGATACGCAGTATTTT. It codes for CASSLAADTQYF.

The V and J genes are TRBV5-1 and TRBJ1-3; TRBD1 matches at 7 bases. J was trimmed by 0 bases and V by 0 bases; bases with no gene match: 0. CDR3 length: 15 amino acids. Germline-derived CDR1 and CDR2 are SGHRS and YFSETQ. The CDR3 coding sequence is TGCGCCAGCAGCTTGGAGGGGGCCTCTGGAAACACCATATATTTT. This codes for CASSLEGASGNTIYF.

V gene TRBV6-5 combines with J gene TRBJ1-2, with 7 bases matching TRBD1. This CDR3 is built from 14 residues. J gave up 8 bases and V 6 bases, and 12 bases lay outside the gene matches. Germline CDR1 reads MNHEY; CDR2 reads SVGAGI. Here the CDR3 DNA reads TGTGCCAGCAGATCCGTCACAGGGGAAAAGGGCTACACCTTC. Encoded protein: CASRSVTGEKGYTF.

This rearrangement joins TRBV6-6 to TRBJ1-1; no clear D gene. This CDR3 has 13 amino acids. Germline CDR1 MNHNY, CDR2 SVGAGI (reference sequence). The ends were cut back, 2 bases at V and 6 bases at J, with 10 bases in the middle. The CDR3 spells CASSYRLGAEAFF. Here the CDR3 DNA reads TGTGCCAGCAGTTACCGACTAGGAGCTGAAGCTTTCTTT.

The chain joins TRBV7-2 to TRBJ2-3; 16 bases align to TRBD2. Unmatched junction bases numbered 3, after V lost 5 bases and J lost 4 bases. Germline lookup yields CDR1 SGHTA and CDR2 FQGNSA. The CDR3 is 16 amino acids. The DNA of the CDR3 is TGTGCCAGCAGCCCGGGGACTAGCGGGGGGGCAGATACGCAGTATTTT. It translates to CASSPGTSGGADTQYF.

The table lists this clone with a few counts. The J gene is TRBJ2-7, the V gene TRBV4-2; 14 bases are a match to TRBD2. The CDR3 consists of 17 residues. CDR1 is LGHNA, CDR2 YNFKEQ, per germline. V lost 4 bases and J lost 1; bases outside the gene matches: 6. For the CDR3, the DNA is TGTGCCAGCAGCCCGTCGGGACTAGCGGGGGTGTCCTACGAGCAGTACTTC. This codes for CASSPSGLAGVSYEQYF.

The rearrangement uses TRBV4-1 and TRBJ2-2; 9 bases agree with TRBD2. The CDR3 has 18 amino acids. Per germline, CDR1 MGHRA and CDR2 YSYEKL. Germline trimming cut 0 bases from V and 6 bases from J; bases unmatched to any gene: 11. Here the CDR3 reads CASSQETAGGPLPGELFF. In nucleotides, the CDR3 is TGCGCCAGCAGCCAAGAAACGGCGGGGGGGCCTCTCCCCGGGGAGCTGTTTTTT.

The rearrangement links TRBV30 to TRBJ1-5; 7 positions match TRBD1. The germline CDR1 and CDR2 sequences are GTSNPN and SVGIG (reference sequence). V gave up 2 bases and J gave up 0 bases; unmatched junction bases: 13. The CDR3 sequence is 18 residues long. CDR3 DNA sequence: TGTGCCTGGAGTACCGGGACAGAAAGCGTTTATAGCAATCAGCCCCAGCATTTT. It encodes CAWSTGTESVYSNQPQHF.

This clone was seen more than once but under ten times. The V and J genes are TRBV27 and TRBJ2-1, with D possibly matching TRBD2 (5 bases). The CDR3 loop spans 16 amino acids. V was trimmed by 3 bases and J by 7 bases, leaving 19 bases between them. Germline V gene lookup returns CDR1 MNHEY and CDR2 SMNVEV (reference sequence). The CDR3 region is CASSFSTWAGGNEQFF. CDR3 coding DNA: TGTGCCAGCAGTTTTAGCACCTGGGCAGGAGGTAATGAGCAGTTCTTC.